The source of this T cell receptor (beta chain) is a study of cytomegalovirus exposure and HLA in healthy donors. 13 Jbeta primers and 60 Vbeta primers were used for the PCR. TCRdb's table, derived via immunoSEQ multiplex PCR, lists solely in-frame clones and lacks some. Of about 140,000 clones detected, around 9% appear once; the ten largest clones hold over 6.5%. Germline CDR1 is SGHRS and CDR2 is YFSETQ. V was clipped by 4 bases and J by 3 bases; unmatched bases: 7. The CDR3 covers 15 residues. The chain is built from TRBV5-1 and TRBJ1-1, with TRBD1 matching 9 bases. This receptor was obtained from a woman in her thirties or forties in good health and CMV-seropositive. Input material: PBMCs. As DNA, the CDR3 is TGCGCCAGCAGCGGGGGACAGGGAAGGGACACTGAAGCTTTCTTT. It translates to CASSGGQGRDTEAFF.